What follows describes a single TCR beta chain. Its specificity is unknown. The sample comes from a study of CD4+ T cells in melanoma. Study conclusions and caveats: A reported correlation linked neoantigen-specific CD4+ T cells to CD8+, macrophage and B cell function. Reportedly, melanoma neoantigen-specific CD4+ T cells showed varied differentiation states.

Here immunoSEQ multiplex PCR was the method, and the copy in TCRdb shows in-frame clones only, minus some. Seen here are 15,000 or so clones, around 69% observed once, and the top ten hold roughly 12%. The CDR3 is 15 residues long. CDR1 LGHNA and CDR2 YSLEER come from the germline V gene. V was clipped by 0 bases and J by 4 bases, with 10 bases between them. The clonotype was recovered from a human donor with melanoma. The rearrangement joins TRBV4-3 to TRBJ1-5; the D gene is possibly TRBD1 (6 bases). The sequenced sample consisted of cells from a culture (not recorded whether cultured in vitro). In DNA, the CDR3 is TGCGCCAGCAGCCAAGATGAGGGGGGTAATCAGCCCCAGCATTTT. This encodes CASSQDEGGNQPQHF.